Presented here are 17 T cell receptor beta chains from one specimen sequenced in a study of OX40 agonist ivuxolimab in advanced cancers. The assay was immunoSEQ multiplex PCR, and TCRdb's table has in-frame clones only and misses some. The data show tens of thousands of clones, nearly 90% seen once. The sample was CD4+ or CD8+ T cells sorted from blood, taken in a trial of the OX40 agonist ivuxolimab. These receptors came from an adult with an advanced solid tumor such as melanoma, head and neck, liver or kidney cancer.

The V gene is TRBV7-2, the J gene TRBJ2-5; 9 bases fit TRBD2. J was trimmed by 0 bases and V by 0 bases; bases with no gene match: 5. The CDR3 is made up of 17 amino acids. Germline values: CDR1 SGHTA, CDR2 FQGNSA. The CDR3 region is CASSLALAGGYQETQYF. CDR3 in DNA: TGTGCCAGCAGCTTAGCGCTGGCGGGAGGGTACCAAGAGACCCAGTACTTC.

This clone appeared a few times. This chain connects TRBV6-1 to TRBJ2-4; D is ambiguous. This CDR3 is built from 13 residues. CDR1 is MNHNS, CDR2 SASEGT, per germline. The V end lost 6 bases, the J end lost 8 bases, and 14 bases lay between the germline ends. The CDR3: CASRDLLRDIQYF. In DNA form, the CDR3 reads TGTGCCAGCAGAGACCTTCTAAGGGACATTCAGTACTTC.

This clone was seen a few times. This chain connects TRBV2 to TRBJ2-2; no clear D. The CDR3 extends over 13 amino acids. Trimming removed 2 bases at V and 8 bases at J, with 9 bases between. Germline assignment: CDR1 SNHLY and CDR2 FYNNEI. In DNA, the CDR3 is TGTGCCAGCAGTGAACTAGGCCGGGGGGAGCTGTTTTTT. It specifies CASSELGRGELFF.

This chain links TRBV6-1 with TRBJ1-1; weak D call: TRBD1 (5 bases). The germline V and J ends were trimmed by 2 bases and 1 base, with 14 bases remaining between them. Germline V gene sequence: CDR1 MNHNS, CDR2 SASEGT. This CDR3 has 16 residues. CDR3 residues: CASSEPLTDPNTEAFF. The CDR3 DNA is TGTGCCAGCAGTGAACCCTTGACAGACCCGAACACTGAAGCTTTCTTT.

The V call is TRBV4-1, the J call TRBJ1-4; D remains unclear. This CDR3 comprises 15 residues. Germline V lookup: CDR1 MGHRA, CDR2 YSYEKL. V was cut by 0 bases and J by 8 bases, with 13 bases left in between. The CDR3 nucleotides read TGCGCCAGCAGCCAAGATAGGGAACAGAGGGAAAAACTGTTTTTT. Residues: CASSQDREQREKLFF.

The V call is TRBV7-9, the J call TRBJ2-6; TRBD1 aligns across 8 bases. The CDR3 has 16 residues. CDR1 is SEHNR and CDR2 is FQNEAQ in the germline V gene (reference sequence). V lost 2 bases and J lost 0; bases outside the gene matches: 0. CDR3 DNA: TGTGCCAGCAGCTTAACAGGGGGCTCTGGGGCCAACGTCCTGACTTTC. Residues: CASSLTGGSGANVLTF.

V gene TRBV6-5 combines with J gene TRBJ1-4, with 7 positions matching TRBD1. The CDR3 totals 15 residues. Germline-derived CDR1 and CDR2 are MNHEY and SVGAGI. J was trimmed by 4 bases and V by 6 bases; bases with no gene match: 8. The CDR3 nucleotides are TGTGCCAGCAGGCCCAGACAGGGCTATAATGAAAAACTGTTTTTT. Its translation: CASRPRQGYNEKLFF.

The chain carries TRBV9 and TRBJ2-3, with TRBD2 identical over 9 bases. Germline-derived CDR1 and CDR2 are SGDLS and YYNGEE. The CDR3 extends over 16 amino acids. V lost 0 bases to trimming and J lost 2 bases; unmatched junction nucleotides: 4. This CDR3 reads CASSVGREGPTDTQYF. The CDR3 DNA is TGTGCCAGCAGCGTAGGGCGGGAGGGCCCCACAGATACGCAGTATTTT.

The chain couples TRBV9 to TRBJ2-3, with a possible D match to TRBD2 (5 bases). The length of the CDR3 is 16 residues. Germline CDR1 SGDLS, CDR2 YYNGEE. V was clipped by 4 bases and J by 0 bases, with 15 bases between them. In nucleotides, the CDR3 is TGTGCCAGCAGCACAACTTTGAGCGGAAGCACAGATACGCAGTATTTT. It encodes CASSTTLSGSTDTQYF.

This clone was found once. The genes are TRBV29-1 and TRBJ2-3, with TRBD2 matching over 9 bases. The CDR3 runs to 13 residues. Trimming at V came to 6 bases and at J to 4 bases, leaving 5 bases not matched to a gene. Germline V gene sequence: CDR1 SQVTM, CDR2 ANQGSEA. CDR3 bases: TGCAGCGTCTGGGCGGGGGGGTCAGATACGCAGTATTTT. This encodes CSVWAGGSDTQYF.

The genes are TRBV21-1 and TRBJ2-2. TRBV21-1 is a known pseudogene. CDR3 length: 16 residues. The CDR3 region has the DNA TGTGCCAGCAGCCAGGGAGTTCTCCTGAACACCGGGGAGCTGTTTTTT. Its protein is CASSQGVLLNTGELFF.

The chain joins TRBV2 to TRBJ2-2; 7 bases align to TRBD1. V lost 6 bases, J lost 2 bases, and 3 bases stayed unmatched. Germline V gives CDR1 SNHLY, CDR2 FYNNEI. The CDR3 contains 14 residues. The CDR3 reads CASRQGDNTGELFF. The CDR3 DNA follows: TGTGCCAGCAGGCAGGGGGACAACACCGGGGAGCTGTTTTTT. Drawing the rest from reference TRBV2 and TRBJ2-2, the complete variable domain is EPEVTQTPSHQVTQMGQEVILRCVPISNHLYFYWYRQILGQKVEFLVSFYNNEISEKSEIFDDQFSVERPDGSNFTLKIRSTKLEDSAMYFCASRQGDNTGELFFGEGSRLTVL.

This clone was detected only once. This chain links TRBV5-1 with TRBJ2-3, with a weak D call TRBD2 (6 bases). Trimming pared 3 bases from V and 4 bases from J, leaving 15 bases between. Looked up from germline, CDR1 is SGHRS and CDR2 is YFSETQ. The CDR3 runs to 15 residues. In DNA form, the CDR3 reads TGCGCCAGCAGCTCGGAGGGGCAGGCCGCAGATACGCAGTATTTT. This encodes CASSSEGQAADTQYF.

The V and J genes are TRBV5-4 and TRBJ2-3; 7 nucleotides line up with TRBD2. Per germline, CDR1 SGHNT and CDR2 YYREEE (reference sequence). The CDR3 totals 16 residues. V shed 0 bases, J shed 3 bases, and the junction held 7 bases outside the gene matches. CDR3 sequence reads: CASSLDAGVVTDTQYF. CDR3 sequence (DNA): TGTGCCAGCAGCTTGGATGCGGGAGTGGTAACAGATACGCAGTATTTT. Using reference TRBV5-4 and TRBJ2-3 for the parts outside the CDR3, the full variable domain is ETGVTQSPTHLIKTRGQQVTLRCSSQSGHNTVSWYQQALGQGPQFIFQYYREEENGRGNFPPRFSGLQFPNYSSELNVNALELDDSALYLCASSLDAGVVTDTQYFGPGTRLTVL.

The V gene is TRBV7-9, the J gene TRBJ2-1; 7 nucleotides match TRBD2. The length of the CDR3 is 16 residues. The ends lost 1 base at V and 3 bases at J; junction bases unmatched: 6. Germline values: CDR1 SEHNR, CDR2 FQNEAQ (reference sequence). Here the CDR3 DNA reads TGTGCCAGCAGCTTAGGCCTAGCGGCATACTACAATGAGCAGTTCTTC. Protein sequence: CASSLGLAAYYNEQFF.

The CDR3 loop reads CASSDLAGYNEQFF. The DNA for the CDR3 is TGTGCCAGCAGTGACCTAGCGGGATACAATGAGCAGTTCTTC. The chain carries TRBV6-1 and TRBJ2-1; TRBD2 matches 9 bases. Germline values: CDR1 MNHNS, CDR2 SASEGT. V lost 3 bases to trimming and J lost 4 bases; unmatched junction nucleotides: 1. The CDR3 extends over 14 amino acids.

The chain combines TRBV27 with TRBJ1-5, with 7 bases lining up with TRBD1. V lost 4 bases and J lost 3; bases outside the gene matches: 3. This CDR3 region has 14 residues. Germline CDR1 reads MNHEY; CDR2 reads SMNVEV (reference sequence). The CDR3 coding sequence is TGTGCCAGCAGTTCGGGACAGCTCAATCAGCCCCAGCATTTT. This gives the protein CASSSGQLNQPQHF.